The T cell receptor (beta chain) under discussion was sequenced for a study of early T cells in non-severe SARS-CoV-2 infection. General study points: VDJdb matching favored anti-spike CD8 responses, missing private and CD4 specificities.

TCRdb re-derived calls from the 5' RACE reads in MiXCR, one entry per CDR3 protein. The table shows more than 65,000 distinct CDR3 sequences, with approximately 15% occurring only once. The CDR3 is 12 amino acids. Trimming removed 1 base from V and 6 bases from J, with 10 bases in between. CDR1 and CDR2 from the germline V gene are SQVTM and ANQGSEA. This clonotype has only a few counts. No antigen is known for it. Sequenced: whole blood. The sequence was obtained from an adult who was a healthcare worker with PCR-confirmed SARS-CoV-2 infection or an uninfected control (not recorded which). The chain combines TRBV29-1 with TRBJ2-7; tentative D call: TRBD2 (5 bases). The CDR3 loop is CSVEGGKGEQYF. The CDR3 DNA is TGCAGCGTTGAAGGAGGGAAGGGCGAGCAGTACTTC.